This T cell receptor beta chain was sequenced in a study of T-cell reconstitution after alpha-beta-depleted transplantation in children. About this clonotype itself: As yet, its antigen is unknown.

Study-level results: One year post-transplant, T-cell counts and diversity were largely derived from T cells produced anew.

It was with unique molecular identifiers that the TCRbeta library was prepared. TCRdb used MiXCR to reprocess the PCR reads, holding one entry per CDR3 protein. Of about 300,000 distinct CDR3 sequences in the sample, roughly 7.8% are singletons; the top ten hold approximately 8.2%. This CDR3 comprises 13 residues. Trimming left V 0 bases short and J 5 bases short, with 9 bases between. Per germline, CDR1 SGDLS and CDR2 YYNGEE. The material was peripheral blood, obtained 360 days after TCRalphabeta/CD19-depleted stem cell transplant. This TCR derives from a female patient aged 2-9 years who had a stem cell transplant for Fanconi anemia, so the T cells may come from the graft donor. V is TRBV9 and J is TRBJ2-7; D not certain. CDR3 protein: CASSVGGADEQYF. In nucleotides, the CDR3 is TGTGCCAGCAGCGTAGGCGGCGCGGACGAGCAGTACTTC.